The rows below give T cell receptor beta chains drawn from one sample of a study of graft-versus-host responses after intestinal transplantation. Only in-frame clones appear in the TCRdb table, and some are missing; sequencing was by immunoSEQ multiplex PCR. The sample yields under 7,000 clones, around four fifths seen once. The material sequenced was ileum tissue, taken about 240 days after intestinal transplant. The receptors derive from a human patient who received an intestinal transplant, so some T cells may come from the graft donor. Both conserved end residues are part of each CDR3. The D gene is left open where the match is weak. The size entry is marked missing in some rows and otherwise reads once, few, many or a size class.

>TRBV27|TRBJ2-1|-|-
CASSFRSGSPFF
TGTGCCAGCAGTTTTAGGTCGGGATCCCCGTTCTTC
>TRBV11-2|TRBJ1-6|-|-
CASSLDGSPLHF
TGTGCCAGCAGCTTAGATGGTTCACCCCTCCACTTT
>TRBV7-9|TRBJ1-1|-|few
CASSRAGGTEAFF
TGTGCCAGCAGCCGAGCCGGGGGCACTGAAGCTTTCTTT
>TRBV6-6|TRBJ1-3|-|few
CASSYVQSGNTIYF
TGTGCCAGCAGTTACGTTCAGTCCGGGAACACCATATATTTT
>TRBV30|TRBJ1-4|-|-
CAWIEEGVGEKLFF
TGTGCCTGGATTGAGGAGGGGGTTGGCGAAAAACTGTTTTTT
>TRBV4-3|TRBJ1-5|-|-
CASSQDAQASQPQHF
TGCGCCAGCAGCCAAGACGCCCAGGCGAGTCAGCCCCAGCATTTT
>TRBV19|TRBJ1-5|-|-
CASSIGQGGNQPQHF
TGTGCCAGTAGTATAGGTCAAGGAGGCAATCAGCCCCAGCATTTT
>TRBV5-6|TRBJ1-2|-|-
CASSWGGGGYNYGYTF
TGTGCCAGCAGCTGGGGAGGGGGTGGATATAACTATGGCTACACCTTC
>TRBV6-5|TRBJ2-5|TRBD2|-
CASTQVAGGKETQYF
TGTGCCAGCACCCAGGTAGCGGGGGGAAAAGAGACCCAGTACTTC
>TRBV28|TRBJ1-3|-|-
CASSLVPQGPGNTIYF
TGTGCCAGCAGTTTAGTTCCCCAGGGGCCTGGAAACACCATATATTTT
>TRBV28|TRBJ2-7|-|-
CAIKGTLSSYEQYF
TGTGCCATCAAGGGGACCTTAAGCTCCTACGAGCAGTACTTC